This T cell receptor beta chain was sequenced during a study of Ad26.COV2.S vaccination and SARS-CoV-2 variants. Here immunoSEQ multiplex PCR was the method, and the copy in TCRdb shows in-frame clones only, minus some. The data contain over 250,000 clones, 80% to 90% of them seen just once; the ten biggest clones take up about 3.5%. Germline values: CDR1 MNHEY, CDR2 SVGEGT. The CDR3 length is 12 residues. The ends were cut back, 3 bases at V and 8 bases at J, with 10 bases in the middle. Regarding treatment: some 20 received Ad26.COV2.S at low or high dose, single or two shots; about 5 received placebo; per-sample allocation not given. Sampling was performed 63 days after the first vaccine or placebo injection.

The material was peripheral blood, obtained in a trial of Ad26.COV2.S vaccine versus placebo. This chain joins TRBV6-2 or TRBV6-3 and TRBJ1-1; D remains ambiguous. The source is a person between 18 and 65 years old who received the Ad26.COV2.S COVID-19 vaccine or a placebo. CDR3 DNA: TGTGCCAGCAGTTATGTACCGGGAGAAGCTTTCTTT. It yields the protein CASSYVPGEAFF.